This T cell receptor beta chain was sequenced during a study of T cells after yellow fever vaccination. Study information: Those fractions that held only low numbers of cells were prepared using the SMART-Seq v4 Ultra Low Input RNA kit.

The V and J ends lost 4 bases and 8 bases respectively, with 12 bases between them. Germline V lookup: CDR1 SSHAT, CDR2 FNYEAQ (reference sequence). The CDR3 totals 13 residues. On this clonotype: The antigen is undetermined.

General study results and limits: Subsequent booster samples again held most clones from primary vaccination (96% CD4, 88% CD8). Any FACS-sorted repertoire could hold abundant clonotypes that contaminate it from the bulk population.

Template switching by 5'RACE produced TCR cDNA, adding a universal primer site and UMIs. One entry per CDR3 protein, called by TCRdb with MiXCR from the 5' RACE reads. The profile shows more than 300,000 distinct CDR3 sequences, roughly 4.3% of them singletons. The chain has TRBV7-7 and TRBJ2-1; possible D gene TRBD1, 5 bases. Sequencing was performed on PBMCs, taken 15 days after the yellow fever booster vaccination. The source is a man younger than 30 who received the YFV17D yellow fever vaccine. The CDR3: CASSYWQGDEQFF. The CDR3 nucleotides read TGTGCCAGCAGCTACTGGCAGGGCGATGAGCAGTTCTTC.